The next 27 T cell receptor beta chains were all read from a single sample in a study of T cell responses to AZD1222 COVID-19 vaccine (dated by TCRdb to about 2021). The time point label on this specimen signifies: about 28 days (+/-7) after the second vaccine dose. The protocol used for the library was the immunoSEQ multiplex PCR assay. TCRdb provides this immuneACCESS table in a form limited to in-frame rearrangements. Some clones are lacking; in checked studies, under half of them reflect an unresolved V gene, and why the rest are absent is not known. Counted in this sample were 85,000 or so clones; about nine tenths of them appeared once. The top ten clones comprise under 14% of the sample. Here the sequenced sample was peripheral blood, taken 28 days after the second AZD1222 dose. The receptors originated from an adult who received the AZD1222 COVID-19 vaccine.

This clone was seen more than once but under ten times. The DNA of the CDR3 is TGTGCCAGCAGCGTTTCGCAGACCTACAATGAGCAGTTCTTC. Translated, it gives CASSVSQTYNEQFF. The rearrangement links TRBV9 to TRBJ2-1; no reliable D call. CDR1 SGDLS and CDR2 YYNGEE come from the germline V gene. This CDR3 contains 14 residues. V was pared by 2 bases and J by 2 bases, with 8 bases between.

The V gene is TRBV27, the J gene TRBJ2-1; D may be TRBD2 (6 bases). The CDR3 runs to 14 residues. The V end was cut by 8 bases, the J end by 3 bases, with 14 bases between. Per germline, CDR1 MNHEY and CDR2 SMNVEV (reference sequence). The CDR3 protein is CASGEDVFYNEQFF. CDR3 coding DNA: TGTGCCAGCGGGGAGGACGTATTCTACAATGAGCAGTTCTTC.

This sequence joins TRBV20-1 and TRBJ1-1; no clear D. The V and J ends lost 6 bases and 4 bases respectively, with 9 bases between them. CDR1 DFQATT and CDR2 SNEGSKA come from the germline V gene (reference sequence). The CDR3 sequence is 11 residues long. CDR3 sequence (DNA): TGCAGTGCCGGGAAGGTCACTGAAGCTTTCTTT. It encodes CSAGKVTEAFF.

V gene TRBV28 combines with J gene TRBJ1-2; 10 nucleotides align to TRBD1. The V and J ends lost 2 bases and 0 bases, in that order; junction bases with no gene match: 9. The germline V gene has CDR1 MDHEN and CDR2 SYDVKM. CDR3 size: 18 residues. CDR3 sequence: CASSLRGTGALANYGYTF. DNA of the CDR3: TGTGCCAGCAGTTTACGAGGGACAGGGGCCTTAGCTAACTATGGCTACACCTTC.

The rearrangement uses TRBV6-1 and TRBJ1-5; the D gene is possibly TRBD1 (5 bases). This CDR3 contains 12 residues. In germline, CDR1 is MNHNS, CDR2 SASEGT. V lost 3 bases to trimming and J lost 13 bases, with 13 bases between them. CDR3 DNA: TGTGCCAGCAGTGAGGGGACCCTCGAGCAGCATTTT. Its translation: CASSEGTLEQHF.

The genes are TRBV18 and TRBJ2-3; 7 bases are shared with TRBD2. V shed 4 bases, J shed 2 bases, and the junction held 12 bases outside the gene matches. Germline values: CDR1 KGHSH, CDR2 LQKENI. The CDR3 is 17 amino acids. The CDR3 reads CASSLGRSGATTDTQYF. CDR3 bases: TGTGCCAGCTCACTGGGGCGGAGCGGGGCGACCACAGATACGCAGTATTTT.

The rearrangement joins TRBV5-6 to TRBJ1-1; the match to TRBD1 covers 7 bases. In germline, CDR1 is SGHDT, CDR2 YYEEEE. The CDR3 covers 15 residues. Trimming took 3 bases from V and 4 from J; bases not matched to a gene: 9. CDR3 sequence: CASSWADRVRTEAFF. CDR3 sequence (DNA): TGTGCCAGCAGCTGGGCCGACAGGGTACGCACTGAAGCTTTCTTT.

This chain links TRBV6-1 with TRBJ2-2; TRBD2 aligns across 9 bases. The CDR3 totals 17 residues. Trimming cost V 2 bases and J 6 bases; bases outside gene matches: 10. Germline-derived CDR1 and CDR2 are MNHNS and SASEGT. The CDR3 here is CASSEPTSGGIPGELFF. CDR3 DNA: TGTGCCAGCAGTGAACCCACCAGCGGGGGGATCCCCGGGGAGCTGTTTTTT.

The table lists this clone with a count of one. The chain employs TRBV15 and TRBJ2-6; 8 bases align to TRBD2. This CDR3 has 18 residues. Trimming at V came to 4 bases and at J to 0 bases, leaving 8 bases not matched to a gene. CDR1 and CDR2 (germline): LNHNV, YYDKDF (reference sequence). CDR3 DNA: TGTGCCACCAGCAAGCGGGGGCTTGAGCTCTCTGGGGCCAACGTCCTGACTTTC. Amino acid sequence: CATSKRGLELSGANVLTF.

The genes are TRBV19 and TRBJ1-2; D not resolved. This CDR3 spans 13 amino acids. Trimming removed 7 bases from V and 0 bases from J, with 9 bases in between. The V gene's germline CDR1 is LNHDA and CDR2 SQIVND (reference sequence). CDR3 region: CASTGSSNYGYTF. Written as DNA, the CDR3 is TGTGCCAGTACCGGCTCCTCTAACTATGGCTACACCTTC.

The chain links TRBV27 to TRBJ1-2; TRBD1 matches 11 bases. This CDR3 region has 14 residues. Trimming removed 4 bases from V and 12 bases from J; junction bases left unmatched: 10. CDR1 is MNHEY and CDR2 is SMNVEV in the germline V gene (reference sequence). This CDR3 is CASSSFSGTGGNTF. CDR3 DNA: TGTGCCAGCAGTTCCTTCTCCGGGACAGGGGGAAACACCTTC.

This chain uses TRBV19 with TRBJ2-5; 8 bases fit TRBD1. From germline, CDR1 is LNHDA and CDR2 SQIVND (reference sequence). The CDR3 is 12 amino acids. V lost 6 bases, J lost 3 bases, and 0 bases stayed unmatched. This CDR3 reads CASRGQEETQYF. The CDR3 DNA reads TGTGCCAGTAGGGGACAGGAAGAGACCCAGTACTTC.

V gene TRBV1 combines with J gene TRBJ2-7; the table gives TRBD1 as D, unverified against the DNA. TRBV1 is a pseudogene. CDR3 size: 15 residues. The CDR3 sequence: CTSSQDRGFGDEQYF. Here the CDR3 DNA reads TGCACCAGCAGCCAGGACAGGGGTTTCGGTGACGAGCAGTACTTC.

This chain uses TRBV11-2 with TRBJ1-4; 8 bases match TRBD1. Per germline, CDR1 SGHAT and CDR2 FQNNGV. CDR3 length equals 14 residues. The V gene end was trimmed by 5 bases and the J gene end by 8 bases; junction bases not matched to a gene: 7. CDR3 in DNA: TGTGCCAGCAGCCCAGGACAGGGCTGCGAAAAACTGTTTTTT. The encoded protein is CASSPGQGCEKLFF.

The rearrangement uses TRBV6-1 and TRBJ2-7; D perhaps matches TRBD2 (6 bases). Trimming shortened V by 0 bases and J by 2 bases, and 11 bases separated the two germline ends. Germline V gene data show CDR1 as MNHNS and CDR2 as SASEGT. This CDR3 is 15 amino acids long. The CDR3 region has the DNA TGTGCCAGCAGTGAAGCAGCCGGGAGTACCTACGAGCAGTACTTC. This codes for CASSEAAGSTYEQYF.

In its sample, this clone was seen once. This chain links TRBV11-2 with TRBJ1-3; D unclear. V lost 3 bases and J 4 bases, leaving 13 bases between the germline ends. CDR1 SGHAT and CDR2 FQNNGV come from the germline V gene. The CDR3 runs to 15 residues. The chain's CDR3 is CASSLARTVGNTIYF. CDR3 bases: TGTGCCAGCAGCTTGGCCCGGACGGTGGGAAACACCATATATTTT.

V gene TRBV3-1 (or the pseudogene TRBV3-2) combines with J gene TRBJ1-1; 9 positions match TRBD1. The CDR3 extends over 13 amino acids. The germline CDR1 and CDR2 sequences are LGHDT and YNNKEL (reference sequence). With V trimmed by 4 bases and J by 4 bases, 1 base remained unmatched. The CDR3 protein is CASSLTGGTEAFF. The DNA for the CDR3 is TGTGCCAGCAGCCTGACAGGGGGCACTGAAGCTTTCTTT.

V usage is TRBV28 and J usage is TRBJ1-2; TRBD1 matches 10 bases. The CDR3 loop spans 17 amino acids. After removal of 3 bases from V and 4 bases from J, the junction contained 11 bases not matched to a gene. The germline gives CDR1 MDHEN, CDR2 SYDVKM. The CDR3 is CASSLATGGAGLYGYTF. The CDR3 region has the DNA TGTGCCAGCAGTTTGGCGACAGGGGGCGCGGGTCTCTATGGCTACACCTTC.

The gene calls are TRBV27 and TRBJ2-1, with 11 bases that match TRBD2. The CDR3 totals 15 residues. V lost 5 bases to trimming and J lost 8 bases; unmatched junction nucleotides: 8. Germline V gene data show CDR1 as MNHEY and CDR2 as SMNVEV (reference sequence). For the CDR3, the DNA is TGTGCCAGCAGTCCCATAGCGGGGGGGCGCGATGAGCAGTTCTTC. This gives the protein CASSPIAGGRDEQFF.

This CDR3 reads CASSGQERPIPPHTF. In DNA form, the CDR3 reads TGTGCCAGCAGCGGGCAGGAACGCCCTATTCCCCCTCACACCTTC. The chain carries TRBV9 and TRBJ1-2, with D hard to call. Germline lookup yields CDR1 SGDLS and CDR2 YYNGEE. Trimming removed 3 bases at V and 12 bases at J, with 24 bases between. The CDR3 is made up of 15 amino acids.

The chain joins TRBV2 to TRBJ2-4, with 8 bases fitting TRBD1. The CDR3 runs to 14 residues. Germline V CDR1 and CDR2: SNHLY, FYNNEI. The trim removed 5 bases at V and 3 bases at J, leaving 3 bases unmatched. CDR3 residues: CASSRTGIKNIQYF. For the CDR3, the DNA is TGTGCCAGCAGTCGGACAGGGATCAAAAACATTCAGTACTTC.

The chain uses TRBV7-8 and TRBJ1-2, with D hard to call. This CDR3 comprises 12 residues. Germline-derived CDR1 and CDR2 are SGHVS and FQNEAQ. Trimming stripped 5 bases from V and 2 bases from J, with 6 bases between. CDR3 in DNA: TGTGCCAGCAGCAAAGGGAACTATGGCTACACCTTC. Amino acid sequence: CASSKGNYGYTF.

This chain connects TRBV7-9 to TRBJ2-1; D perhaps matches TRBD1 (6 bases). Germline V gene lookup returns CDR1 SEHNR and CDR2 FQNEAQ (reference sequence). V gave up 1 base and J gave up 6 bases, with 10 bases separating them. This CDR3 is 14 amino acids long. The CDR3 reads CASSLVGHFNEQFF. The CDR3 DNA sequence: TGTGCCAGCAGCTTAGTGGGACACTTCAATGAGCAGTTCTTC.

V and J are TRBV11-2 and TRBJ1-6; D might be TRBD1 (5 bases). The V gene lost 0 bases and the J gene lost 7 bases, with 10 bases spanning the gap. This CDR3 spans 15 amino acids. From germline, CDR1 is SGHAT and CDR2 FQNNGV. CDR3 DNA sequence: TGTGCCAGCAGCTTAGATTCAGGGTGGAATTCACCCCTCCACTTT. It specifies CASSLDSGWNSPLHF.

The V gene is TRBV9, the J gene TRBJ2-5; no definite D call. The V end was cut by 3 bases, the J end by 1 base, with 13 bases between. Per germline, CDR1 SGDLS and CDR2 YYNGEE. The CDR3 is made up of 15 amino acids. Here the CDR3 reads CASSADHGLQETQYF. CDR3 nucleotides: TGTGCCAGCAGCGCAGACCACGGGCTCCAAGAGACCCAGTACTTC.

This clone appeared a single time. The chain is built from TRBV29-1 and TRBJ2-1, with D possibly matching TRBD2 (5 bases). CDR3 length equals 16 residues. CDR1 SQVTM and CDR2 ANQGSEA come from the germline V gene. V was clipped by 1 base and J by 2 bases, with 15 bases between them. The CDR3 nucleotides are TGCAGCGTTGAAGGGGCTGGCGGGCCTACCTACAATGAGCAGTTCTTC. This gives the protein CSVEGAGGPTYNEQFF.

V gene TRBV3-1 (or the pseudogene TRBV3-2) combines with J gene TRBJ1-2; possible D gene TRBD1, 5 bases. Germline values: CDR1 LGHDT, CDR2 YNNKEL (reference sequence). Trimming left V 3 bases short and J 6 bases short, with 11 bases between. The CDR3 length is 13 residues. In DNA, the CDR3 is TGTGCCAGCAGCCACAGAGGGGCGAATGGCTACACCTTC. Translated, it gives CASSHRGANGYTF.